This T cell receptor (beta chain) derives from a study of blood T cell repertoires in COVID-19 (dated by TCRdb to about 2020). Describing the broader study: The collaborator samples originated in the United States, Italy and Spain and spanned the acute and convalescent phases of COVID-19. The material from the prospective study consisted of cDNA or gDNA derived from T cells, B-cell-depleted T cells, or PBMCs. Subjects who had been exposed to COVID-19, were actively infected with it, or had recovered from it provided the deeply sampled blood TCRbeta repertoires that made up the dataset. The repertoires were made available in a free public database intended to serve as a resource for research on the immune response to SARS-CoV-2. The samples were drawn from the first 160 participants of the ongoing ImmuneRACE study and from roughly 1,300 subjects provided by 6 global collaborators. Nearly every sample came with metadata listing a de-identified subject ID, COVID-19 status, age in years and sex. HLA class I and class II types, where available, came from metadata supplied by the sample provider rather than from assay-based typing. Overall results and qualifications from the work: How much clinical and demographic metadata was included differed by source and by participant, and the metadata was provided uncurated.

About this clone: This receptor's antigen is unknown. No per-base quality is available; no much larger clone lies one base away.

Participants in the prospective study were aged 18 to 89 years, lived in 20 to 25 United States geographic areas, and enrolled through a virtual design. Cohort assignment in the prospective study relied on participant-reported clinical history from a screening survey and a study questionnaire. Exposed participants had been in contact with someone with a PCR-confirmed or clinician-diagnosed COVID-19 case within 2 weeks of study entry. Each participant in the prospective study had whole blood, serum and a nasopharyngeal or oropharyngeal swab collected by mobile phlebotomists. Over a 2-month period, participants in the prospective study had the option of providing additional blood draws and questionnaires. Blood samples from the prospective study were shipped frozen or at room temperature prior to DNA extraction. In the germline V gene, CDR1 corresponds to SGHDT and CDR2 to YYEEEE. The CDR3 holds 16 amino acids from the cysteine to the phenylalanine. Of the read, only the CDR3 DNA is kept; its 48 bases are in frame from base 1. For this chain, trimming is 4 bases at the V end and 3 bases at the J end, and the number of junction bases without a gene match is 12.

TCRbeta CDR3 regions were amplified from genomic DNA by means of the immunoSEQ Assay, a bias-controlled multiplex PCR. As for the authors' bioinformatics: Nucleated cell counts per sample were estimated from amplification of reference gene primers within the assay. To quantify the absolute abundance of each unique TCRbeta CDR3 rearrangement, sequence reads were collapsed and filtered. Productive Simpson clonality was computed per sample as the square root of Simpson's diversity index over productive rearrangements. Entries here come from immuneACCESS through TCRdb and include only in-frame sequences with V and J called. Some clones fail to appear in such tables; in the studies checked, an unresolved V gene covers under half of the shortfall, and the cause of the remainder is unknown. The V and J calls and clone size come from that table; D and trimming were worked out from the DNA. The sample table records around 340,000 clones; almost 90% of these occur just once. Approximately 0.93% of the sample lies in the top ten.

This clonotype was obtained from a woman in her thirties who had been exposed to COVID-19. The specimen sequenced was PBMCs or T cells enriched from blood (not recorded which). The chain is made from TRBV5-6 and TRBJ1-2, and TRBD1 matches 7 of the central bases. The DNA is as follows: TGTGCCAGCAGCGTAGGGACAGCAAACCGTCACTATGGCTACACCTTC. The resulting protein is CASSVGTANRHYGYTF.